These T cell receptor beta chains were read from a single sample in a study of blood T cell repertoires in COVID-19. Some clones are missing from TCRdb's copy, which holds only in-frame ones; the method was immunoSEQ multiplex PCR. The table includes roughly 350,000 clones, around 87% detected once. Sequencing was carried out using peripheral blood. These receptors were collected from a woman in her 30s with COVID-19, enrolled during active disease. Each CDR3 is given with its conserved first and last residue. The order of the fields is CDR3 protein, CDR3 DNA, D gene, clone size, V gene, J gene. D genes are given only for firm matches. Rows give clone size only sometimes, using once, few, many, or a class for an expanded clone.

CASSWDPTGKSSYEQYF	TGTGCCAGCAGCTGGGATCCGACAGGTAAAAGCTCCTACGAGCAGTACTTC	NA	once	TRBV28	TRBJ2-7
CASHGGVSEQFF	TGTGCCAGCCATGGGGGGGTCTCTGAGCAGTTCTTC	TRBD2	NA	TRBV25-1	TRBJ2-1
CASSQQGYGYTF	TGTGCCAGCAGTCAACAGGGGTATGGCTACACCTTC	TRBD1	NA	TRBV6-5	TRBJ1-2
CASSYLLANYEQYF	TGTGCCAGCAGTTACTTGCTAGCCAACTACGAGCAGTACTTC	NA	NA	TRBV6-6	TRBJ2-7
CASSKQVNTEAFF	TGTGCCAGCAGCAAACAGGTGAACACTGAAGCTTTCTTT	NA	NA	TRBV7-2	TRBJ1-1
CASSLSLAGSLYEQFF	TGTGCCAGCAGTTTATCTCTAGCGGGAAGTTTATATGAGCAGTTCTTC	TRBD2	once	TRBV28	TRBJ2-1
CASSPSPTRQETQYF	TGTGCCAGCAGCCCCTCACCGACTAGACAAGAGACCCAGTACTTC	NA	NA	TRBV4-2	TRBJ2-5
CASSPKRRDAEAFF	TGTGCCAGCAGCCCGAAGAGGAGGGACGCTGAAGCTTTCTTT	NA	NA	TRBV14	TRBJ1-1
CAWEDSFGEKLFF	TGTGCCTGGGAGGACAGCTTCGGTGAAAAACTGTTTTTT	NA	NA	TRBV30	TRBJ1-4
CASSLDRGRLMNTEAFF	TGTGCCAGCAGCTTAGATCGTGGCAGGCTCATGAACACTGAAGCTTTCTTT	NA	few	TRBV5-4	TRBJ1-1
CASSEYTGELFF	TGTGCCAGCAGTGAGTACACCGGGGAGCTGTTTTTT	NA	NA	TRBV28	TRBJ2-2
CASSLIAGGGLFF	TGTGCCAGCAGTTTGATCGCAGGGGGTGGGCTGTTTTTT	TRBD1	once	TRBV28	TRBJ1-4
CASSFRGQLSGNTIYF	TGTGCCAGCAGCTTCCGGGGACAGCTCTCTGGAAACACCATATATTTT	TRBD1	few	TRBV5-4	TRBJ1-3
CASRPGQPNTEAFF	TGCGCCAGCAGACCCGGACAGCCCAACACTGAAGCTTTCTTT	NA	NA	TRBV4-1	TRBJ1-1
CASSLAGAGFNEQFF	TGTGCCAGCAGCTTGGCAGGGGCAGGGTTCAATGAGCAGTTCTTC	NA	NA	TRBV5-4	TRBJ2-1
CASSWAGQSYEQYF	TGTGCCAGCTCCTGGGCAGGGCAATCCTACGAGCAGTACTTC	NA	NA	TRBV18	TRBJ2-7
CASSVVLASYSSYNEQFF	TGTGCCAGCAGCGTAGTCCTAGCGTCTTATAGCTCCTACAATGAGCAGTTCTTC	NA	few	TRBV9	TRBJ2-1
CASRGGDTQYF	TGTGCCAGCCGCGGGGGGGATACGCAGTATTTT	TRBD2	NA	TRBV2	TRBJ2-3
CASSIQGGSNIQYF	TGCGCCAGCAGTATTCAGGGAGGATCTAACATTCAGTACTTC	NA	NA	TRBV10-1	TRBJ2-4
CASSYEVTGSSYNEQFF	TGTGCCAGCAGTTACGAGGTGACAGGGAGTTCCTACAATGAGCAGTTCTTC	TRBD1	NA	TRBV6-2/TRBV6-3	TRBJ2-1
CASSLVTVEVEQFF	TGTGCCAGCAGCTTGGTTACGGTTGAGGTTGAGCAGTTCTTC	NA	NA	TRBV7-2	TRBJ2-1
CASSLAGQGNEQFF	TGTGCCAGCAGCTTAGCAGGGCAGGGGAATGAGCAGTTCTTC	NA	NA	TRBV7-2	TRBJ2-1
CASSVETGNSPLHF	TGTGCCAGCAGCGTAGAAACAGGCAATTCACCCCTCCACTTT	NA	NA	TRBV9	TRBJ1-6
CASSPTGFTEAFF	TGTGCCAGCAGCCCTACAGGGTTCACTGAAGCTTTCTTT	NA	NA	TRBV7-6	TRBJ1-1
CASSLVASDSYEQYF	TGCGCCAGCAGCTTGGTTGCTAGCGACTCCTACGAGCAGTACTTC	NA	NA	TRBV5-1	TRBJ2-7
CAWSVGTSYEQYF	TGTGCCTGGAGCGTGGGGACTTCCTACGAGCAGTACTTC	NA	NA	TRBV30	TRBJ2-7
CASSQAPDNTGELFF	TGCGCCAGCAGCCAAGCCCCAGATAACACCGGGGAGCTGTTTTTT	NA	once	TRBV4-3	TRBJ2-2
CASSPLPSGGNTGELFF	TGTGCCAGCTCACCACTTCCTAGCGGAGGGAACACCGGGGAGCTGTTTTTT	TRBD2	NA	TRBV18	TRBJ2-2
CASSLSGGVDTQYF	TGTGCCAGCAGCCTAAGCGGGGGCGTCGATACGCAGTATTTT	TRBD2	once	TRBV11-1	TRBJ2-3
CASIGGRTDTQYF	TGTGCCAGTATCGGAGGCCGCACAGATACGCAGTATTTT	NA	NA	TRBV19	TRBJ2-3
CASNRDRGLGNSPLHF	TGCGCCAGCAACCGGGACAGGGGGCTCGGTAATTCACCCCTCCACTTT	TRBD1	NA	TRBV23-1	TRBJ1-6
CATSPQGGRGQETQYF	TGTGCCACCAGTCCGCAAGGGGGCCGGGGCCAAGAGACCCAGTACTTC	TRBD1	NA	TRBV24-1	TRBJ2-5
CASRTGRYNQPQHF	TGTGCCAGCAGGACAGGGCGGTACAATCAGCCCCAGCATTTT	TRBD1	NA	TRBV2	TRBJ1-5
CASSYGRTGTTEQYF	TGTGCCAGCAGTTACGGGCGGACAGGGACGACCGAGCAGTACTTC	TRBD1	NA	TRBV6-5	TRBJ2-7
CASSPLGTGNYGYTF	TGTGCCAGCAGTCCATTGGGGACAGGGAACTATGGCTACACCTTC	TRBD1	few	TRBV28	TRBJ1-2
CASSLARTRTYNEQFF	TGCGCCAGCAGCTTGGCCCGGACTAGGACTTACAATGAGCAGTTCTTC	TRBD2	NA	TRBV5-1	TRBJ2-1